This T cell receptor beta chain was recovered during a study of T cell changes during pregnancy in multiple sclerosis. Repertoires were generated with immunoSEQ multiplex PCR, while TCRdb's copy carries only in-frame clones and drops some. This sample has 70,000 to 100,000 clones, with roughly 95% found just once. The specimen was peripheral blood, collected in the third trimester of pregnancy. This sequence originates from a female donor in good health, enrolled as a control in a pregnancy study.

CDR3 coding DNA: TGTGCCAGCCTAGGCAACTACAATGAGCAGTTCTTC. Residues: CASLGNYNEQFF. The chain couples TRBV27 to TRBJ2-1; D uncertain. V was cut by 8 bases and J by 3 bases, with 8 bases left in between. The length of the CDR3 is 12 residues. Per germline, CDR1 MNHEY and CDR2 SMNVEV (reference sequence).